This T cell receptor (beta chain) was sequenced during a study of blood T cell repertoires in COVID-19. At the level of the study: Sites across the United States, Italy and Spain contributed samples from acute and convalescent COVID-19. PBMCs, B-cell-depleted T cells, or T cells provided the cDNA or gDNA that made up the material.

Source study methods: Amplification of reference gene primers was used by the study to estimate nucleated cell counts. This table comes from immunoSEQ multiplex PCR, and its TCRdb copy is limited to in-frame clones, with some not included. That table supplies the V and J calls and clone size; D and trimming were determined from the DNA. The table lists 95,000 to 110,000 clones, 89% of them singletons. In this sample, this clone turned up once. Material for sequencing was peripheral blood. The clonotype originates from a woman in her fifties or sixties with acute or convalescent COVID-19.

Written as DNA, the CDR3 is TGTGCCAGCAGCGAGGGGACAGTGTATAGCAATCAGCCCCAGCATTTT. Translated, it gives CASSEGTVYSNQPQHF. J is TRBJ1-5 and V is TRBV5-8; 7 positions match TRBD1. The CDR3 length is 16 residues. Trimming removed 4 bases from V and 0 bases from J; junction bases left unmatched: 7. From germline, CDR1 is SGHTS and CDR2 YDEGEE.